The 26 T cell receptor beta chains below were found in one sample sequenced in a study of neoadjuvant anti-PD-1 for oral cavity cancer. Time point defined: after neoadjuvant nivolumab, at surgical resection. Sequenced by immunoSEQ multiplex PCR; TCRdb stores in-frame clones only, minus some. The table records 14,000 or so clones, about two thirds of them present only once. Sample: PBMCs, taken after nivolumab (anti-PD-1) treatment. These receptor sequences come from a person between 35 and 79 years old with oral cavity squamous cell carcinoma.

This clone has just a few counts. The V and J genes are TRBV13 and TRBJ1-5; 7 positions agree with TRBD1. Per the germline V gene, CDR1 is PRHDT and CDR2 is FYEKMQ (reference sequence). After removal of 4 bases from V and 4 bases from J, the junction contained 4 bases not matched to a gene. The CDR3 runs 14 residues. The chain's CDR3 is CASSSGQTNQPQHF. CDR3 sequence (DNA): TGTGCCAGCAGCTCGGGACAGACTAATCAGCCCCAGCATTTT.

This clone came up once. The gene calls are TRBV29-1 and TRBJ1-3; D is unresolved. The CDR3 totals 13 residues. Between the trimmed V and J ends, which lost 2 bases and 2 bases, there was a span of 7 bases. Looked up from germline, CDR1 is SQVTM and CDR2 is ANQGSEA. The CDR3 nucleotides are TGCAGCGTTGAACATAGCACTGGAAACACCATATATTTT. It is translated as CSVEHSTGNTIYF.

V is TRBV6-4 and J is TRBJ2-2, with unresolved D. Trimming stripped 3 bases from V and 4 bases from J, with 9 bases between. Germline lookup yields CDR1 MRHNA and CDR2 SNTAGT. The CDR3 has 14 residues. The CDR3: CASSENGGTGELFF. The CDR3 coding sequence is TGTGCCAGCAGTGAGAATGGTGGCACCGGGGAGCTGTTTTTT.

This rearrangement joins TRBV5-1 to TRBJ1-3; the D gene is possibly TRBD1 (5 bases). The germline V gene encodes CDR1 SGHRS and CDR2 YFSETQ. The ends were cut back, 0 bases at V and 2 bases at J, with 6 bases in the middle. The CDR3 has 14 residues. CDR3 sequence: CASSLEGPGNTIYF. DNA for the CDR3: TGCGCCAGCAGCTTGGAGGGGCCTGGAAACACCATATATTTT.

This chain uses TRBV30 with TRBJ2-5; D is unclear. The V end was cut by 1 base, the J end by 0 bases, with 9 bases between. Germline V gene lookup returns CDR1 GTSNPN and CDR2 SVGIG (reference sequence). The CDR3 is 14 residues long. In DNA, the CDR3 is TGTGCCTGGAGTGCCCACTTGAACCAAGAGACCCAGTACTTC. Translating it yields CAWSAHLNQETQYF.

The table lists this clone with a count of one. The rearrangement joins TRBV11-1 to TRBJ2-7, with unresolved D. The CDR3 loop spans 13 amino acids. Trimming took off 5 bases at V and 6 bases at J, with 14 bases between the two ends. The germline gives CDR1 SGHAT, CDR2 FQDESV (reference sequence). The CDR3 loop reads CASSQEPGGEQYF. CDR3 nucleotides: TGTGCCAGCAGCCAGGAGCCAGGTGGCGAGCAGTACTTC.

There are a few counts of this clone. This sequence joins TRBV25-1 and TRBJ2-7; 10 bases fit TRBD1. Germline V gene sequence: CDR1 MGHDK, CDR2 SYGVNS. The CDR3 runs 14 residues. After removal of 5 bases from V and 6 bases from J, the junction contained 7 bases not matched to a gene. CDR3 protein: CASSFGTGVAEQYF. The DNA for the CDR3 is TGTGCCAGCAGTTTCGGGACAGGGGTAGCCGAGCAGTACTTC.

V usage is TRBV7-8 and J usage is TRBJ1-5; D is unresolved. The CDR3 extends over 15 amino acids. Germline V lookup: CDR1 SGHVS, CDR2 FQNEAQ. The germline V and J ends were trimmed by 1 base and 2 bases, with 9 bases remaining between them. The CDR3 coding sequence is TGTGCCAGCAGCTTAGGGCAGCATGGCAATCAGCCCCAGCATTTT. This translates into CASSLGQHGNQPQHF.

The chain is built from TRBV29-1 and TRBJ2-2; possible D gene TRBD2, 5 bases. This CDR3 spans 11 amino acids. With 6 bases removed from V and 5 bases from J, the gap between germline ends came to 7 bases. Germline values: CDR1 SQVTM, CDR2 ANQGSEA. CDR3 amino acids: CSVGETGELFF. The CDR3 coding sequence is TGCAGCGTCGGGGAGACCGGGGAGCTGTTTTTT.

The J gene is TRBJ2-1, the V gene TRBV28; 7 positions agree with TRBD2. This CDR3 is built from 16 residues. CDR1 is MDHEN, CDR2 SYDVKM, per germline. J was trimmed by 6 bases and V by 3 bases; bases with no gene match: 11. For the CDR3, the DNA is TGTGCCAGCAGTTTTTCCGGTGGGAGGGTTGTCAATGAGCAGTTCTTC. As protein: CASSFSGGRVVNEQFF.

By share, this clone ranks as medium-sized (0.01 to 0.1%). This chain joins TRBV5-6 and TRBJ2-3; TRBD2 matches 9 bases. This CDR3 contains 16 residues. Germline CDR1 and CDR2: SGHDT and YYEEEE. Trimming at V came to 4 bases and at J to 4 bases, leaving 10 bases not matched to a gene. In DNA form, the CDR3 reads TGTGCCAGCAGCCCCGCAGGGCTAGCGGGATCAGATACGCAGTATTTT. Its protein is CASSPAGLAGSDTQYF.

V gene TRBV10-2 combines with J gene TRBJ1-5; 7 bases are a match to TRBD1. Germline CDR1 and CDR2: WSHSY and SAAADI. This CDR3 has 15 amino acids. Trimming removed 3 bases from V and 4 bases from J; junction bases left unmatched: 6. In DNA, the CDR3 is TGCGCCAGCAGTGATGTGTCAGGGGGTAATCAGCCCCAGCATTTT. It yields the protein CASSDVSGGNQPQHF.

This clone has just a few counts. The rearrangement uses TRBV6-6 and TRBJ2-7; D may be TRBD1 (6 bases). Trimming removed 0 bases at V and 0 bases at J, with 9 bases between. Germline CDR1 and CDR2: MNHNY and SVGAGI (reference sequence). The CDR3 runs to 15 residues. CDR3 nucleotides: TGTGCCAGCAGTTACTCCCCGACAGGCTCCTACGAGCAGTACTTC. It encodes CASSYSPTGSYEQYF.

The chain combines TRBV29-1 with TRBJ2-3; TRBD2 matches at 13 bases. This CDR3 comprises 13 residues. The V gene's germline CDR1 is SQVTM and CDR2 ANQGSEA. After removal of 5 bases from V and 8 bases from J, the junction contained 4 bases not matched to a gene. The CDR3 bases are TGCAGCGTTCGGACTAGCGGGAGCGGTACGCAGTATTTT. Its protein is CSVRTSGSGTQYF.

The V call is TRBV5-1, the J call TRBJ2-7; 7 bases agree with TRBD1. The germline CDR1 and CDR2 sequences are SGHRS and YFSETQ. The V segment lost 0 bases and the J segment 4 bases; nucleotides outside the gene matches: 4. The CDR3 totals 14 residues. The CDR3 DNA reads as TGCGCCAGCAGCTTGGCCGGACAGGCTTACGAGCAGTACTTC. Translation gives CASSLAGQAYEQYF.

This chain joins TRBV6-1 and TRBJ2-7; D ambiguous. Per germline, CDR1 MNHNS and CDR2 SASEGT. Trimming removed 2 bases at V and 0 bases at J, with 11 bases between. This CDR3 has 15 residues. The CDR3 DNA reads as TGTGCCAGCAGTGAAAGTTCCCCGAGCTCCTACGAGCAGTACTTC. As protein: CASSESSPSSYEQYF.

The chain recombines TRBV29-1 with TRBJ1-1; D unclear. Per germline, CDR1 SQVTM and CDR2 ANQGSEA. This CDR3 is built from 12 residues. V was clipped by 2 bases and J by 1 base, with 5 bases between them. CDR3 sequence (DNA): TGCAGCGTTGAACATGCGAACACTGAAGCTTTCTTT. Translated: CSVEHANTEAFF.

The table lists this clone with a few counts. The rearrangement uses TRBV19 and TRBJ2-7; D is perhaps TRBD2 (5 bases). The CDR3 length is 15 residues. With 3 bases removed from V and 3 bases from J, the gap between germline ends came to 15 bases. Germline assignment: CDR1 LNHDA and CDR2 SQIVND (reference sequence). CDR3 loop: CASSIRSGLNYEQYF. The DNA of the CDR3 is TGTGCCAGTAGTATCAGAAGCGGCCTGAACTACGAGCAGTACTTC.

This chain uses TRBV28 with TRBJ1-1; 7 bases line up with TRBD1. This CDR3 is 15 amino acids long. CDR1 MDHEN and CDR2 SYDVKM come from the germline V gene. J lost 3 bases, V lost 3 bases, and 7 bases had no gene match. The CDR3 here is CASSFDDRAYTEAFF. CDR3 coding DNA: TGTGCCAGCAGTTTCGATGACAGGGCCTACACTGAAGCTTTCTTT.

The V call is TRBV2, the J call TRBJ1-5; D is perhaps TRBD1 (5 bases). The V end was cut by 5 bases, the J end by 5 bases, with 10 bases between. CDR3 length: 13 amino acids. The germline gives CDR1 SNHLY, CDR2 FYNNEI. The CDR3 region has the DNA TGTGCCAGCAGTCCCGGGGGTTATCAGCCCCAGCATTTT. Translating it yields CASSPGGYQPQHF. The variable domain in full, with the rest retrieved from reference TRBV2 and TRBJ1-5, is EPEVTQTPSHQVTQMGQEVILRCVPISNHLYFYWYRQILGQKVEFLVSFYNNEISEKSEIFDDQFSVERPDGSNFTLKIRSTKLEDSAMYFCASSPGGYQPQHFGDGTRLSIL.

V usage is TRBV20-1 and J usage is TRBJ2-4; D ambiguous. Per the germline V gene, CDR1 is DFQATT and CDR2 is SNEGSKA (reference sequence). This CDR3 is built from 11 residues. V gave up 6 bases and J gave up 10 bases, with 13 bases separating them. The CDR3 reads CSAPSPVIQYF. Here the CDR3 DNA reads TGCAGTGCCCCCTCGCCGGTTATTCAGTACTTC.

In its sample, this clone was seen a few times. The chain links TRBV5-1 to TRBJ1-5; TRBD1 aligns across 8 bases. This CDR3 has 15 residues. V shed 0 bases and J 4 bases; nucleotides not matched to a gene: 3. Germline loops: CDR1 SGHRS, CDR2 YFSETQ. CDR3 bases: TGCGCCAGCAGCTTGGAGGGACAGGTGAATCAGCCCCAGCATTTT. It codes for CASSLEGQVNQPQHF. Full variable domain (remainder filled in from reference TRBV5-1 and TRBJ1-5): KAGVTQTPRYLIKTRGQQVTLSCSPISGHRSVSWYQQTPGQGLQFLFEYFSETQRNKGNFPGRFSGRQFSNSRSEMNVSTLELGDSALYLCASSLEGQVNQPQHFGDGTRLSIL.

CDR3 in DNA: TGTGCCAGCAAAACCGGGGACACCATATATTTT. Translated: CASKTGDTIYF. This chain uses TRBV6-6 with TRBJ1-3; D not certain. Germline-derived CDR1 and CDR2 are MNHNY and SVGAGI (reference sequence). The CDR3 length is 11 residues. V was cut by 7 bases and J by 8 bases, with 9 bases left in between.

For the CDR3, the DNA is TGCGCCCCCACCACGCAGTATTTT. Protein sequence: CAPTTQYF. The rearrangement uses TRBV10-1 and TRBJ2-3, with D unclear. The germline V gene has CDR1 WNHNN and CDR2 SYGVQD (reference sequence). The germline V and J ends were trimmed by 11 bases and 9 bases, with 6 bases remaining between them. This CDR3 contains 8 residues.

The chain recombines TRBV5-1 with TRBJ2-1; D is unresolved. The CDR3 has 15 amino acids. CDR1 and CDR2 from the germline V gene are SGHRS and YFSETQ. V lost 0 bases and J 6 bases, leaving 13 bases between the germline ends. CDR3 protein: CASSLGGTNLNEQFF. The CDR3 nucleotides read TGCGCCAGCAGCTTGGGGGGAACGAATCTCAATGAGCAGTTCTTC.

V is TRBV12-2 and J is TRBJ2-7. TRBV12-2 counts as a pseudogene. This CDR3 is 18 amino acids long. For the CDR3, the DNA is TGTGCAAGTCGCTTAGCGACAGGAGGGCCGTCCCTCTACTACGAGCAGTACTTC. Translated, it gives CASRLATGGPSLYYEQYF.